The sequence of this TCR beta chain was determined in a study of T cell responses to AZD1222 COVID-19 vaccine. Notes on the study in general: Regions 160-218 and 743-854 held dominance among vaccine-associated CD4 TCRs, which spanned spike. Donors were chiefly white British, with a greater number of females, and clonal diversity was perhaps underestimated.

The CDR3 has 14 amino acids. Germline V gives CDR1 SQVTM, CDR2 ANQGSEA. V was clipped by 0 bases and J by 1 base, with 9 bases between them. Here immunoSEQ multiplex PCR was the method, and the copy in TCRdb shows in-frame clones only, minus some. The sample lists 70,000 to 90,000 clones; more than 90% were seen once. A note on this clone: Its antigen remains unidentified.

Sequenced here: peripheral blood, sampled on day 0 of AZD1222 vaccination. This chain uses TRBV29-1 with TRBJ1-2, with D hard to call. This receptor was taken from an adult in good health. Here the CDR3 DNA reads TGCAGCGTTGAAGATAAGCAGGTTAACTATGGCTACACCTTC. As protein: CSVEDKQVNYGYTF.